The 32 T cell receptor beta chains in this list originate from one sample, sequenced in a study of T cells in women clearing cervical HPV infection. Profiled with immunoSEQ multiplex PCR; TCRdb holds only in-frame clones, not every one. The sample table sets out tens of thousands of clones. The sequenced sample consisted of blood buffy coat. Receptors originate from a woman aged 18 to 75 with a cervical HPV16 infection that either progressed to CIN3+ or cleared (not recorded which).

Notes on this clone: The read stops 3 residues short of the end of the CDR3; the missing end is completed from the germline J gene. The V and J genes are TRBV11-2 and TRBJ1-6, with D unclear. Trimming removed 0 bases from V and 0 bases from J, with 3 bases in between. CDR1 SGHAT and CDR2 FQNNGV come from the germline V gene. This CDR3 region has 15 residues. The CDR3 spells CASSLDFSYNSPLHF. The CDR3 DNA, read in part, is TGTGCCAGCAGCTTAGACTTCTCCTATAATTCACCC. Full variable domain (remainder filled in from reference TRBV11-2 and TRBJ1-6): EAGVAQSPRYKIIEKRQSVAFWCNPISGHATLYWYQQILGQGPKLLIQFQNNGVVDDSQLPKDRFSAERLKGVDSTLKIQPAKLEDSAVYLCASSLDFSYNSPLHFGNGTRLTVT.

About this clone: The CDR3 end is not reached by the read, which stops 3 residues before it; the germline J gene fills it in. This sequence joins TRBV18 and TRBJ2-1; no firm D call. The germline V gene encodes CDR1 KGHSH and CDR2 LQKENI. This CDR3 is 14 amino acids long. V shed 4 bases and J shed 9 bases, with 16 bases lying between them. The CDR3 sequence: CASSLTDTSAEQFF. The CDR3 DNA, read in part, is TGTGCCAGCTCACTTACCGACACTTCGGCTGAG.

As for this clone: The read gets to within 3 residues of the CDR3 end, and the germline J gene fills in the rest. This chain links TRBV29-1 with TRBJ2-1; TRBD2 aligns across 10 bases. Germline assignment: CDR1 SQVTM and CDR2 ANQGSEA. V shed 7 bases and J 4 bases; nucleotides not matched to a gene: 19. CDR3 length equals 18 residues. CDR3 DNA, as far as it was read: TGCAGCGCACAAACCGAGACTAGCGGGCTTCGGGGTTACAATGAG. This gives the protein CSAQTETSGLRGYNE. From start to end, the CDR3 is CSAQTETSGLRGYNEQFF.

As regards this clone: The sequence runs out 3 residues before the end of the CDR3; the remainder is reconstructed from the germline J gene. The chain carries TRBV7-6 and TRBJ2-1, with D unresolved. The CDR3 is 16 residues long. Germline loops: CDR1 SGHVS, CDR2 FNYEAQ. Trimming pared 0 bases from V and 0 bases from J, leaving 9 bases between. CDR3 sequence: CASSLALTFSYNEQFF. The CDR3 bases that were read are TGTGCCAGCAGCTTAGCGCTTACTTTCTCCTACAATGAG.

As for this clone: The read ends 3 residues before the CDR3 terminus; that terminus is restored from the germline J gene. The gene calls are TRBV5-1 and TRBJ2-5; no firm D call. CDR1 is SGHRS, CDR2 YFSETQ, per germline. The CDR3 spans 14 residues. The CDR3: CASSFLTSTDTQYF. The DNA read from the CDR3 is TGCGCCAGCAGCTTTCTTACCAGCACAGATACC.

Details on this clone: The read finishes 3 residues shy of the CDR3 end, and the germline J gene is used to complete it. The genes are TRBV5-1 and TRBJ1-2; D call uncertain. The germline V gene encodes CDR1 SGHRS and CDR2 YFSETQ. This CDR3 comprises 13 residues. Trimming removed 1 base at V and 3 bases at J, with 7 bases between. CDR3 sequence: CASSLTRDYGYTF. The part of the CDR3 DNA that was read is TGCGCCAGCAGCTTGACGCGGGACTATGGC.

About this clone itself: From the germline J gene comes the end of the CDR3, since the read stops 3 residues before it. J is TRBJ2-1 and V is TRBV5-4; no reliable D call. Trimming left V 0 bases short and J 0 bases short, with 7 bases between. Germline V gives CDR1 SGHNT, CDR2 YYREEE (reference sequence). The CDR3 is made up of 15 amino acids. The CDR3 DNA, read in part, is TGTGCCAGCAGCTTGGGAGGCAGCTCCTACAATGAG. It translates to CASSLGGSSYNE. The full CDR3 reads CASSLGGSSYNEQFF.

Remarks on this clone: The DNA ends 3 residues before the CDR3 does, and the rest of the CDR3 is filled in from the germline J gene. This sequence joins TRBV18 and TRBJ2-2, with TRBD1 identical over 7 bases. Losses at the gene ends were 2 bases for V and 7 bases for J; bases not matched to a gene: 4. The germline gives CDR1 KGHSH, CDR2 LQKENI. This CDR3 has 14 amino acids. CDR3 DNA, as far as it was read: TGTGCCAGCTCACCAGGGACAGAGGACGGGGAG. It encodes CASSPGTEDGE. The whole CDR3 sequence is CASSPGTEDGELFF.

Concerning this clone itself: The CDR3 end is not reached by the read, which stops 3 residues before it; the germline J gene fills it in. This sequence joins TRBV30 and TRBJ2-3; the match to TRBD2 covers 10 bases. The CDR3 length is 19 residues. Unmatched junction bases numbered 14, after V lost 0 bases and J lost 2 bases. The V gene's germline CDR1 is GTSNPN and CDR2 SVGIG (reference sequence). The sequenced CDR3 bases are TGTGCCTGGAGTGTGTACGGGGGGGCAGGACTAGCGGACACAGATACG. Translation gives CAWSVYGGAGLADTDT. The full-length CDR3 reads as CAWSVYGGAGLADTDTQYF.

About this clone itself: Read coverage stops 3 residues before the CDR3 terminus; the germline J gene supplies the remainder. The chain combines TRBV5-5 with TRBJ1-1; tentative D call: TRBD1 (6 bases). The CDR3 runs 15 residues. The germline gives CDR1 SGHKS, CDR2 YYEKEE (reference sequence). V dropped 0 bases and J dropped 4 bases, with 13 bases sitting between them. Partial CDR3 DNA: TGTGCCAGCAGCTTGGCAGGGGATGGGATCACTGAA. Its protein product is CASSLAGDGITE. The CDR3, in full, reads CASSLAGDGITEAFF.

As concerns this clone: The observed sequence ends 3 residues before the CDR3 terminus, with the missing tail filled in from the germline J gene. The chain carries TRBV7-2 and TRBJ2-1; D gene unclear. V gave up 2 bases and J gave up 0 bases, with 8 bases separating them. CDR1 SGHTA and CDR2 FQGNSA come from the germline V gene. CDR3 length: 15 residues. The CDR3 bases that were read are TGTGCCAGCAGCTTAATGGTGGCCTCCTACAATGAG. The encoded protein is CASSLMVASYNE. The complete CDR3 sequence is CASSLMVASYNEQFF.

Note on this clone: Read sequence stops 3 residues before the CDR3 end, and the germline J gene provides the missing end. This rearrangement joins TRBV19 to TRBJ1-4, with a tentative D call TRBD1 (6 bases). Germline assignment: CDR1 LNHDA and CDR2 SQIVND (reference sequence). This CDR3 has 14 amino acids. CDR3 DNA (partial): TGTGCCACCCGAGGAACAGGGTCCACTTCACCA. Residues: CATRGTGSTSP. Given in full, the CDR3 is CATRGTGSTSPLFF. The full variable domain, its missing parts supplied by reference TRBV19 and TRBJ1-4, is DGGITQSPKYLFRKEGQNVTLSCEQNLNHDAMYWYRQDPGQGLRLIYYSQIVNDFQKGDIAEGYSVSREKKESFPLTVTSAQKNPTAFYLCATRGTGSTSPLFFGSGTQLSVL.

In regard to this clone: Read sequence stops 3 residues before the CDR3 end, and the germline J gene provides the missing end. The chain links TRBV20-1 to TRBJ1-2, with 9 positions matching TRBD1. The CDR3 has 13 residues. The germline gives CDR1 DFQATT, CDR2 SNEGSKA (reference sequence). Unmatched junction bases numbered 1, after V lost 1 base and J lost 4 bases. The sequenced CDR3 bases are TGCAGTGCTAGAGCGGACAGGGGCTATGGC. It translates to CSARADRGYG. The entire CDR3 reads CSARADRGYGYTF.

CDR3 DNA, as far as it was read: TGCAGCGTCCCTCTCGATCCGGTGCCCTATGGC. The encoded protein is CSVPLDPVPYG. The CDR3 in full is CSVPLDPVPYGYTF. The chain carries TRBV29-1 and TRBJ1-2, with D hard to call. With the read ending 3 residues before the CDR3 end, the germline J gene is used to fill in that end. V lost 6 bases to trimming and J lost 4 bases, with 18 bases between them. The germline CDR1 and CDR2 sequences are SQVTM and ANQGSEA. This CDR3 spans 14 amino acids.

The part of the CDR3 DNA that was read is TGTGCCAGCAGGGGGGACATCACAGATACG. Amino acid sequence: CASRGDITDT. The full CDR3 is CASRGDITDTAFF. The J gene is TRBJ1-1, the V gene TRBV2; D is possibly TRBD1 (6 bases). The CDR3 end lies 3 residues beyond the end of the read and is filled in from the germline J gene. The CDR3 spans 13 residues. CDR1 and CDR2 from the germline V gene are SNHLY and FYNNEI.

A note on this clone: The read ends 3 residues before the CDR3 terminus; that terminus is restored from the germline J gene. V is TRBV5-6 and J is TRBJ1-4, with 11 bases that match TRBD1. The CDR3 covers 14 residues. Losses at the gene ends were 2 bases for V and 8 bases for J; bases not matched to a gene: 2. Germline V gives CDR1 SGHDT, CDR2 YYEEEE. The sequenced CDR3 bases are TGTGCCAGCAGCTTCGGGACAGGGGGAGAAAAA. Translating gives CASSFGTGGEK. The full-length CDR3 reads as CASSFGTGGEKLFF.

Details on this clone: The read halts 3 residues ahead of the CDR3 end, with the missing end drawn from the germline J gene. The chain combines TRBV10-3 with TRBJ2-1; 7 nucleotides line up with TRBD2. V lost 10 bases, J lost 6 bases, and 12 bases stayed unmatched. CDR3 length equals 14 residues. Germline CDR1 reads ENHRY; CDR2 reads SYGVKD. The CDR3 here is CATMGGGVSNEQFF. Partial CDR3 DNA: TGTGCCACCATGGGGGGGGGTGTAAGCAATGAG.

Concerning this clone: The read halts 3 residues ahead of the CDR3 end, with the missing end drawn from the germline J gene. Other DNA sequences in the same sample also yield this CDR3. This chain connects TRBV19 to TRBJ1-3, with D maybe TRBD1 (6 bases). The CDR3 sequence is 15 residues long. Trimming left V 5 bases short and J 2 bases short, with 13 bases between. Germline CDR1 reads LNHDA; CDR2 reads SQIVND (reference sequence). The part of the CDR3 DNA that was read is TGTGCCAGTAGTTCAAGAGGGGGACCTGGAAACACC. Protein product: CASSSRGGPGNT. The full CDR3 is CASSSRGGPGNTIYF.

CDR3 bases read: TGTGCCAGCAGCGTCGGACTAGCGGGGGGCACAGATACG. This translates into CASSVGLAGGTDT. The full CDR3 sequence reads CASSVGLAGGTDTQYF. The chain carries TRBV9 and TRBJ2-3; TRBD2 matches at 13 bases. The read halts 3 residues ahead of the CDR3 end, with the missing end drawn from the germline J gene. The germline V gene has CDR1 SGDLS and CDR2 YYNGEE. CDR3 length: 16 amino acids. With V trimmed by 2 bases and J by 1 base, 1 base remained unmatched.

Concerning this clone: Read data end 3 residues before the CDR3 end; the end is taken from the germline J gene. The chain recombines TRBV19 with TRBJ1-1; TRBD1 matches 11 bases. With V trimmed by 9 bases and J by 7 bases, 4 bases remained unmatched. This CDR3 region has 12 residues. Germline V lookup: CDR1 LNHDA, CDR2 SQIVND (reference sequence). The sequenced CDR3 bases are TGTGCCAGCGGACAGGGGGCGGATGAA. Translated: CASGQGADE. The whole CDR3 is CASGQGADEAFF. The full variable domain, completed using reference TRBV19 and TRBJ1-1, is DGGITQSPKYLFRKEGQNVTLSCEQNLNHDAMYWYRQDPGQGLRLIYYSQIVNDFQKGDIAEGYSVSREKKESFPLTVTSAQKNPTAFYLCASGQGADEAFFGQGTRLTVV.

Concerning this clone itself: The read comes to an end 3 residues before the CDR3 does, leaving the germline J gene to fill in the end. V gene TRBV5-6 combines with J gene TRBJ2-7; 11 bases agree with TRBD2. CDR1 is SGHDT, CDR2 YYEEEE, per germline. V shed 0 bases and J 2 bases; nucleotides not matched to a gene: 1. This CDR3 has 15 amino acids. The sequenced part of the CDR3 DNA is TGTGCCAGCAGCTTGGGACTAGCGGGAACCTACGAG. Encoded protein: CASSLGLAGTYE. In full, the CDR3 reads CASSLGLAGTYEQYF. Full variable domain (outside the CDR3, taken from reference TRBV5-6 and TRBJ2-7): DAGVTQSPTHLIKTRGQQVTLRCSPKSGHDTVSWYQQALGQGPQFIFQYYEEEERQRGNFPDRFSGHQFPNYSSELNVNALLLGDSALYLCASSLGLAGTYEQYFGPGTRLTVT.

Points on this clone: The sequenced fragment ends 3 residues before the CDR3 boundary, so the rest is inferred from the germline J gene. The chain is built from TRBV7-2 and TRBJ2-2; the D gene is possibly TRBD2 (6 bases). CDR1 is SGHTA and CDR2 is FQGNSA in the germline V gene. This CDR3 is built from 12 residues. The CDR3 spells CASSFPGLGLFF. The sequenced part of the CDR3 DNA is TGTGCCAGCAGCTTCCCGGGACTTGGG.

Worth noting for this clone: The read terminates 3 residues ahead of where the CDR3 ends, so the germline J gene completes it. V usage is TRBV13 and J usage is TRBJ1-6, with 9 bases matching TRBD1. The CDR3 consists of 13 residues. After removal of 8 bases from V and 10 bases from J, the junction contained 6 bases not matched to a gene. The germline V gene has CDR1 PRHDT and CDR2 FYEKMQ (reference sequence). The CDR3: CASGGTGNSPLHF. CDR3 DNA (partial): TGTGCCAGCGGCGGGACAGGGAACTCACCC.

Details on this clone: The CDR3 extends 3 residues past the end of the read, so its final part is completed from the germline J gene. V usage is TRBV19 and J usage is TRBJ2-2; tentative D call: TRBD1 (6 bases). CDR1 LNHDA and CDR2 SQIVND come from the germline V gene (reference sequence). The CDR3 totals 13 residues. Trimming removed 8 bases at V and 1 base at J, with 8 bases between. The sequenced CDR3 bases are TGTGCCAGTTTCAGGGGGAACACCGGGGAG. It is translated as CASFRGNTGE. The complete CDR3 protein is CASFRGNTGELFF. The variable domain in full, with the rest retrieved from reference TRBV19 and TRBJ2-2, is DGGITQSPKYLFRKEGQNVTLSCEQNLNHDAMYWYRQDPGQGLRLIYYSQIVNDFQKGDIAEGYSVSREKKESFPLTVTSAQKNPTAFYLCASFRGNTGELFFGEGSRLTVL.

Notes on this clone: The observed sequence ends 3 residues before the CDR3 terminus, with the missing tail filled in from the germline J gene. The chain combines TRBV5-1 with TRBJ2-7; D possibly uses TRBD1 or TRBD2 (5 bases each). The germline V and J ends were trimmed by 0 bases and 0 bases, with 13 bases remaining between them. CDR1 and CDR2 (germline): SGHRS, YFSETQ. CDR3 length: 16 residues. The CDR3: CASSLDAAGSSYEQYF. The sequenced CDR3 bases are TGCGCCAGCAGCTTGGACGCGGCAGGGAGCTCCTACGAG.

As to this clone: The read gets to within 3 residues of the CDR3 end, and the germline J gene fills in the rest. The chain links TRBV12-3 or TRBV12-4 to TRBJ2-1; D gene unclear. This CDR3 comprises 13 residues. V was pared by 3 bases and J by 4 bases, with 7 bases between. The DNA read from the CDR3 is TGTGCCAGCAGTTTCCTACTATACAATGAG. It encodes CASSFLLYNE. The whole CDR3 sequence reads CASSFLLYNEQFF.

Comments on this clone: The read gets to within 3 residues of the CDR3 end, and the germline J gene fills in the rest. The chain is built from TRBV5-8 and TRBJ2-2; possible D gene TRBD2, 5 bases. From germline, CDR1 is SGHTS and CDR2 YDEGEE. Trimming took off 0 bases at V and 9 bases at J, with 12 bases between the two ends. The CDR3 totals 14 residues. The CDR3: CASSLEDSRRELFF. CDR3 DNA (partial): TGTGCCAGCAGCTTGGAGGACTCCCGGCGGGAG.

Here the CDR3 reads CASSQMVSGRHSYEQYF. The CDR3 bases that were read are TGCGCCAGCAGCCAAATGGTCAGCGGGAGGCACTCCTACGAG. The gene calls are TRBV4-1 and TRBJ2-7; 9 nucleotides line up with TRBD2. From the germline J gene comes the end of the CDR3, since the read stops 3 residues before it. Germline V lookup: CDR1 MGHRA, CDR2 YSYEKL. Trimming took 2 bases from V and 0 from J; bases not matched to a gene: 8. CDR3 size: 17 residues.

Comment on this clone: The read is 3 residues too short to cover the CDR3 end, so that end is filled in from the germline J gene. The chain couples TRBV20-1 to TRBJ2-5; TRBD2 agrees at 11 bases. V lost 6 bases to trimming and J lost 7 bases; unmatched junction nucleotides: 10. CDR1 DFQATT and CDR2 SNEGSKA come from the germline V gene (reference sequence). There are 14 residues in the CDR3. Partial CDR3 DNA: TGCAGTGCCAATTTACTAGCGGGAGTTGCGACC. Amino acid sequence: CSANLLAGVAT. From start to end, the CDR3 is CSANLLAGVATQYF.

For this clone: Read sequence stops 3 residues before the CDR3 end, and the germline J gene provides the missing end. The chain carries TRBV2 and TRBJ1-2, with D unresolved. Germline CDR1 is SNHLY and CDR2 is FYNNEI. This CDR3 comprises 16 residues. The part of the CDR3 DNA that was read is TGTGCCAGCAGTAGGGCGGGGAGAAGCTCCTACAATGAC. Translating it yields CASSRAGRSSYND. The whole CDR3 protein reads CASSRAGRSSYNDYTF.

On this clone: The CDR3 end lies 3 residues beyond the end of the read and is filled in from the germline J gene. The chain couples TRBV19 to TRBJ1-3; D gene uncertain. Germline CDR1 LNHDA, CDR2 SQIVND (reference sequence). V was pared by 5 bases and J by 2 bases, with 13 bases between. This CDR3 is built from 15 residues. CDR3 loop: CASSPPLEAGNTIYF. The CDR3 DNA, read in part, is TGTGCCAGTAGTCCCCCCCTAGAGGCTGGAAACACC.

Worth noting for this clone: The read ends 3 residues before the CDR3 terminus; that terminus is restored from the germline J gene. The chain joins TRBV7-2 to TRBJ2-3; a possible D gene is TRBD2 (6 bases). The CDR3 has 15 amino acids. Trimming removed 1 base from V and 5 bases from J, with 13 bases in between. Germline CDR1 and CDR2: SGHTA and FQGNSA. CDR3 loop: CASSLVGSGGDTQYF. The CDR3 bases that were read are TGTGCCAGCAGCTTAGTAGGTTCCGGGGGAGATACG.